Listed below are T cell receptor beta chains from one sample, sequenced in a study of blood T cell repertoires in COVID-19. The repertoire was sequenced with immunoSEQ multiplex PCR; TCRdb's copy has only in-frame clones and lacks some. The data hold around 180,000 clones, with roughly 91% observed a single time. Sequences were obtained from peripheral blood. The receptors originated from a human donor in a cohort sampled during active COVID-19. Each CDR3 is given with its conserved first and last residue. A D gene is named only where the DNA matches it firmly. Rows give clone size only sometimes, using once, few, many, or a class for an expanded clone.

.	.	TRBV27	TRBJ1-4	CASSFTGRGELFF	TGTGCCAGCAGTTTTACCGGCAGGGGTGAACTGTTTTTT
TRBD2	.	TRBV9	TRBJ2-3	CASSVGASGSTDTQYF	TGTGCCAGCAGCGTAGGGGCTAGCGGGAGCACAGATACGCAGTATTTT
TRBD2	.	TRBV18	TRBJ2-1	CASSPPGLAGQGVQFF	TGTGCCAGCTCACCACCAGGACTAGCGGGCCAAGGAGTGCAGTTCTTC
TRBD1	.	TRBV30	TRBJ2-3	CAWSRRQGTDTQYF	TGTGCCTGGAGCCGGAGACAGGGTACAGATACGCAGTATTTT
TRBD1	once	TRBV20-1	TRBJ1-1	CSASQGARPRNTEAFF	TGCAGTGCTAGTCAGGGGGCCAGACCTCGGAACACTGAAGCTTTCTTT
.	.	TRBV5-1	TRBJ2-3	CASNSGLTDTQYF	TGCGCCAGCAATAGCGGCCTCACAGATACGCAGTATTTT
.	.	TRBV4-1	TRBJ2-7	CASSFRDTAYEQYF	TGCGCCAGCAGCTTCCGGGACACGGCCTACGAGCAGTACTTC
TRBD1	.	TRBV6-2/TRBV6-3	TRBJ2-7	CASSYPGQGASYEQYF	TGTGCCAGCAGTTACCCTGGACAGGGGGCTTCATACGAGCAGTACTTC
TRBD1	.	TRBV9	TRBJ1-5	CASSPGQGSNQPQHF	TGTGCCAGCAGCCCCGGACAGGGTAGCAATCAGCCCCAGCATTTT
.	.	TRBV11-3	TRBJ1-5	CASSQSPDRGNQPQHF	TGTGCCAGCAGCCAGAGCCCGGACAGAGGCAATCAGCCCCAGCATTTT
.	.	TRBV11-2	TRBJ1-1	CASSYTMNTEAFF	TGTGCCAGCAGCTATACAATGAACACTGAAGCTTTCTTT
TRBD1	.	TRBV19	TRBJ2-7	CASSSLGTGLYEQYF	TGTGCCAGTAGTTCGCTAGGGACAGGGCTCTACGAGCAGTACTTC
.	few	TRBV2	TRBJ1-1	CASSLTGNTEAFF	TGTGCCAGCAGTCTCACAGGGAACACTGAAGCTTTCTTT
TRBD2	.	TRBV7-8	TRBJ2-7	CASSPSGYEQYF	TGTGCCAGCAGCCCTAGCGGCTACGAGCAGTACTTC
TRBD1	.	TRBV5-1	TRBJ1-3	CASSLAGNRGPGNTIYF	TGCGCCAGCAGCTTGGCCGGGAACAGGGGGCCTGGAAACACCATATATTTT
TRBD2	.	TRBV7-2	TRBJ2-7	CASSLDSGGYEQYF	TGTGCCAGCAGCTTAGATTCGGGGGGGTACGAGCAGTACTTC